One T cell receptor beta chain is described in this entry. Its antigen is undetermined. The time point denotes: baseline pretreatment blood. The treatment here: 15 Gy SBRT to primary tumor, nephrectomy 4 weeks later. This renal cell carcinoma was of the clear cell type. The sample is drawn from a study of radiation and T cells in renal cell carcinoma. The study, taken as a whole, reports: Baseline intratumoral clonotype presence is unknown without pretreatment biopsies.

V lost 5 bases to trimming and J lost 7 bases; unmatched junction nucleotides: 14. The germline V gene has CDR1 SEHNR and CDR2 FQNEAQ (reference sequence). The CDR3 extends over 16 amino acids. Produced via immunoSEQ multiplex PCR; TCRdb's table is partial and in-frame only. There are some 50,000 clones in the sample; around 83% occur only once, and about 33% lies in the top ten. Material: blood, obtained from a patient whose treatment included radiotherapy and nephrectomy. The clonotype comes from a woman between 65 and 79 years old with renal cell carcinoma. The chain is built from TRBV7-9 and TRBJ2-7; 10 nucleotides agree with TRBD2. CDR3 amino acids: CASSLILSGRMGEQYF. The CDR3 region has the DNA TGTGCCAGCAGCCTCATCCTTAGCGGGAGGATGGGGGAGCAGTACTTC.